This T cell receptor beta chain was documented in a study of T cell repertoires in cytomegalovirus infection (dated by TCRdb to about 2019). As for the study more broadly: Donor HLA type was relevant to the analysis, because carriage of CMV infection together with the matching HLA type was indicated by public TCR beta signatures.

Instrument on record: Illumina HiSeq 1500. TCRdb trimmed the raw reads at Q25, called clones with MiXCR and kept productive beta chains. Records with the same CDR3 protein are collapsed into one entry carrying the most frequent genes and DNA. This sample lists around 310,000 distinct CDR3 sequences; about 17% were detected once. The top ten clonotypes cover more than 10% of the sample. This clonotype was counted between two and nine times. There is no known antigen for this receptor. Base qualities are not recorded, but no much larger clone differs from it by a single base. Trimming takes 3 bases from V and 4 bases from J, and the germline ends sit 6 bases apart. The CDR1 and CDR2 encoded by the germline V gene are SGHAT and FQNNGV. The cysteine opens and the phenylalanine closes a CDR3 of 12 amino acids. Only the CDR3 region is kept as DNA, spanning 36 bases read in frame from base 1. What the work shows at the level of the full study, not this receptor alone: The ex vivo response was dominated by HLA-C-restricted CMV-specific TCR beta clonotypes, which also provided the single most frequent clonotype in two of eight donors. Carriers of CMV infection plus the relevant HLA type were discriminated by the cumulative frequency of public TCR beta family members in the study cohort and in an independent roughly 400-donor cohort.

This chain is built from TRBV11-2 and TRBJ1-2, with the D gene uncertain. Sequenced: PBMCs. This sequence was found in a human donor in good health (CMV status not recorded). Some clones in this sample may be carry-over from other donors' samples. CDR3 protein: CASSFYPYGYTF. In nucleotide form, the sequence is TGTGCCAGCAGCTTTTACCCCTATGGCTACACCTTC.